This entry features one TCR beta chain sequence. Its specificity is not known. The data were taken from a study of naive and memory T cell subsets. General study points: Delayed type IV hypersensitivity infiltration was taken to explain higher tuberculin-site TCR counts.

Indicated treatment: skin biopsy from PPD injection site in Mantoux-positive individual. TCR cDNA received a 3' ligated oligonucleotide that carried a UMI. Biopsied sites were PPD injections in people with a positive Mantoux test. V trimming: 4 bases; J trimming: 8 bases; junction bases outside the gene matches: 4. The CDR3 is 12 amino acids. Four PCR rounds used nested alpha and beta constant region primers plus the SP2 primer. TCRdb independently ran MiXCR on the UMI-ligation and nested PCR reads; one entry per CDR3 protein. The sample contains around 37,000 distinct CDR3 sequences, approximately 10% of which appear only once.

The chain couples TRBV12-3 or TRBV12-4 to TRBJ1-2, with 7 positions matching TRBD1. The sequence was collected from an adult in good health. The sample here was skin, taken from a tuberculin skin test site. The CDR3 loop reads CASSSQGQGYTF. The CDR3 nucleotides read TGTGCCAGCAGTTCACAGGGGCAGGGCTACACCTTC.